This T cell receptor (beta chain) was obtained from a study of PD-L1 blockade in urothelial cancer. Time point here: peripheral blood 6 weeks after treatment start. CDR1 is MNHEY and CDR2 is SVGAGI in the germline V gene. CDR3 length: 14 residues. V gave up 6 bases and J gave up 4 bases; unmatched junction bases: 5. The assay was immunoSEQ multiplex PCR, and TCRdb's table has in-frame clones only and misses some. This table holds tens of thousands of clones, approximately 80% found once. The V gene is TRBV6-5, the J gene TRBJ1-3; 8 bases map to TRBD1. This material consisted of PBMCs, taken around atezolizumab (anti-PD-L1) treatment. The TCR comes from a man in his 70s with urothelial cancer. CDR3: CASSDGDRGNTIYF. Written as DNA, the CDR3 is TGTGCCAGCAGCGACGGGGACAGGGGAAACACCATATATTTT.